These 27 T cell receptor beta chains originate from one sample sequenced in a study of blood T cell repertoires in COVID-19. TCRdb's copy holds only in-frame clones and misses some; the assay was immunoSEQ multiplex PCR. Of about 250,000 clones in the sample, more than 70% are singletons; the top ten hold roughly 8.6%. Specimen: peripheral blood. Source of these receptors: a man in his forties with active or convalescent COVID-19.

The chain links TRBV24-1 to TRBJ2-7, with 9 bases that match TRBD1. Germline V gene data show CDR1 as KGHDR and CDR2 as SFDVKD. The CDR3 has 13 residues. J was trimmed by 6 bases and V by 2 bases; bases with no gene match: 1. The CDR3 DNA reads as TGTGCCACCAGTGATTGGACAGGGGCCGAGCAGTACTTC. Protein sequence: CATSDWTGAEQYF.

V usage is TRBV7-2 and J usage is TRBJ2-7, with TRBD2 matching over 15 bases. Germline V CDR1 and CDR2: SGHTA, FQGNSA. Trimming removed 1 base from V and 5 bases from J; junction bases left unmatched: 6. The CDR3 runs 17 residues. The CDR3 region has the DNA TGTGCCAGCAGCTTAGTGGGGGGACTAGCGGGAGGAGACGAGCAGTACTTC. As protein: CASSLVGGLAGGDEQYF. The whole variable domain, filled in from reference TRBV7-2 and TRBJ2-7, reads GAGVSQSPSNKVTEKGKDVELRCDPISGHTALYWYRQSLGQGLEFLIYFQGNSAPDKSGLPSDRFSAERTGGSVSTLTIQRTQQEDSAVYLCASSLVGGLAGGDEQYFGPGTRLTVT.

This chain joins TRBV9 and TRBJ1-4; 8 bases are a match to TRBD1. CDR1 and CDR2 (germline): SGDLS, YYNGEE. CDR3 length: 15 residues. J was trimmed by 4 bases and V by 3 bases; bases with no gene match: 5. Here the CDR3 DNA reads TGTGCCAGCAGCGCACAGGGGGTTGATAATGAAAAACTGTTTTTT. Translation: CASSAQGVDNEKLFF.

This sequence joins TRBV6-2 or TRBV6-3 and TRBJ1-2; D not resolved. The CDR3 has 14 amino acids. The V end lost 2 bases, the J end lost 3 bases, and 10 bases lay between the germline ends. Germline V CDR1 and CDR2: MNHEY, SVGEGT. The CDR3 loop is CASSYAQRHYGYTF. In nucleotides, the CDR3 is TGTGCCAGCAGTTACGCGCAGAGGCACTATGGCTACACCTTC.

V usage is TRBV19 and J usage is TRBJ1-1, with 8 bases lining up with TRBD1. CDR3 length: 14 amino acids. The germline gives CDR1 LNHDA, CDR2 SQIVND (reference sequence). The ends lost 5 bases at V and 0 bases at J; junction bases unmatched: 2. The DNA for the CDR3 is TGTGCCAGTAGTTACAGGGGGATGAACACTGAAGCTTTCTTT. Protein sequence: CASSYRGMNTEAFF.

This chain joins TRBV7-9 and TRBJ1-1, with a possible D match to TRBD1 (6 bases). Trimming pared 3 bases from V and 1 base from J, leaving 9 bases between. The CDR3 runs to 14 residues. The germline gives CDR1 SEHNR, CDR2 FQNEAQ (reference sequence). CDR3 region: CASSFETGNTEAFF. CDR3 sequence (DNA): TGTGCCAGCAGCTTTGAGACAGGGAACACTGAAGCTTTCTTT. Full variable domain (outside the CDR3, taken from reference TRBV7-9 and TRBJ1-1): DTGVSQNPRHKITKRGQNVTFRCDPISEHNRLYWYRQTLGQGPEFLTYFQNEAQLEKSRLLSDRFSAERPKGSFSTLEIQRTEQGDSAMYLCASSFETGNTEAFFGQGTRLTVV.

The rearrangement uses TRBV5-5 and TRBJ1-1; unclear D gene. The CDR3 consists of 14 residues. Germline CDR1 and CDR2: SGHKS and YYEKEE (reference sequence). Trimming shortened V by 3 bases and J by 0 bases, and 9 bases separated the two germline ends. CDR3 nucleotide sequence: TGTGCCAGCAGCTCCAGAACCATGAACACTGAAGCTTTCTTT. It translates to CASSSRTMNTEAFF.

The J gene is TRBJ2-2, the V gene TRBV19; 9 nucleotides match TRBD2. CDR3 length: 17 amino acids. Germline CDR1 LNHDA, CDR2 SQIVND (reference sequence). V shed 7 bases and J 7 bases; nucleotides not matched to a gene: 16. The CDR3 loop is CASTPRLAGVSGGELFF. As DNA, the CDR3 is TGTGCCAGTACCCCCCGGTTAGCGGGGGTCTCGGGCGGGGAGCTGTTTTTT. Full variable domain (missing parts from reference TRBV19 and TRBJ2-2): DGGITQSPKYLFRKEGQNVTLSCEQNLNHDAMYWYRQDPGQGLRLIYYSQIVNDFQKGDIAEGYSVSREKKESFPLTVTSAQKNPTAFYLCASTPRLAGVSGGELFFGEGSRLTVL.

CDR3 sequence: CASSQGPGSGYTF. CDR3 bases: TGTGCCAGCAGCCAAGGGCCGGGGAGTGGCTACACCTTC. This rearrangement joins TRBV3-1 (or the pseudogene TRBV3-2) to TRBJ1-2; D call uncertain. V was trimmed by 1 base and J by 7 bases, leaving 10 bases between them. The CDR3 has 13 amino acids. The V gene's germline CDR1 is LGHDT and CDR2 YNNKEL (reference sequence).

The chain links TRBV5-4 to TRBJ1-6, with a weak D call TRBD1 (6 bases). The length of the CDR3 is 16 residues. Germline CDR1 reads SGHNT; CDR2 reads YYREEE (reference sequence). V lost 4 bases and J 0 bases, leaving 11 bases between the germline ends. The CDR3 sequence is CASSLDSYSYNSPLHF. In nucleotides, the CDR3 is TGTGCCAGCAGCCTGGACAGTTACTCCTATAATTCACCCCTCCACTTT.

The chain has TRBV4-3 and TRBJ1-2, with 8 bases fitting TRBD1. The CDR3 has 15 residues. V trimming: 4 bases; J trimming: 4 bases; junction bases outside the gene matches: 8. The germline CDR1 and CDR2 sequences are LGHNA and YSLEER. The CDR3 loop is CASSPYRGSSYGYTF. The DNA for the CDR3 is TGCGCCAGCAGCCCATACAGGGGGAGTAGCTATGGCTACACCTTC.

The chain combines TRBV2 with TRBJ2-4; D remains unclear. The V end was cut by 0 bases, the J end by 1 base, with 13 bases between. The CDR3 has 17 amino acids. Germline CDR1 SNHLY, CDR2 FYNNEI. CDR3 residues: CASSEAQWPSAKNIQYF. The CDR3 bases are TGTGCCAGCAGTGAAGCGCAGTGGCCGTCGGCCAAAAACATTCAGTACTTC.

The V and J genes are TRBV29-1 and TRBJ1-3; D unresolved. V gave up 7 bases and J gave up 0 bases, with 4 bases separating them. Germline lookup yields CDR1 SQVTM and CDR2 ANQGSEA. The CDR3 length is 11 residues. CDR3: CSAYSGNTIYF. CDR3 DNA: TGCAGCGCTTACTCTGGAAACACCATATATTTT.

V is TRBV19 and J is TRBJ2-4; TRBD2 might be the D (5 bases). V lost 5 bases and J 3 bases, leaving 17 bases between the germline ends. This CDR3 has 16 residues. Looked up from germline, CDR1 is LNHDA and CDR2 is SQIVND (reference sequence). CDR3 loop: CASSVLGSGVKNIQYF. The CDR3 nucleotides are TGTGCCAGTAGTGTGTTAGGGAGTGGGGTCAAAAACATTCAGTACTTC.

V and J are TRBV6-4 and TRBJ2-7, with 14 bases that match TRBD2. Germline values: CDR1 MRHNA, CDR2 SNTAGT. V trimming: 2 bases; J trimming: 0 bases; junction bases outside the gene matches: 15. The CDR3 sequence is 21 residues long. CDR3 protein: CASSDDGTGLAGGPLSYEQYF. The CDR3 coding sequence is TGTGCCAGCAGTGACGACGGGACCGGACTAGCGGGAGGTCCCCTCTCCTACGAGCAGTACTTC.

This sequence joins TRBV3-1 (or the pseudogene TRBV3-2) and TRBJ2-7; 10 nucleotides match TRBD2. Germline V gene lookup returns CDR1 LGHDT and CDR2 YNNKEL (reference sequence). This CDR3 is built from 15 residues. The V gene end was trimmed by 0 bases and the J gene end by 5 bases; junction bases not matched to a gene: 4. DNA of the CDR3: TGTGCCAGCAGCCAAGAGCTAGCGGGAGCGCACGAGCAGTACTTC. It encodes CASSQELAGAHEQYF.

The chain couples TRBV27 to TRBJ1-2; no definite D call. Germline-derived CDR1 and CDR2 are MNHEY and SMNVEV (reference sequence). Trimming took off 5 bases at V and 5 bases at J, with 18 bases between the two ends. The CDR3 extends over 15 amino acids. The CDR3 sequence: CASSLNPPGVYGYTF. CDR3 coding DNA: TGTGCCAGCAGTCTCAACCCCCCCGGAGTATATGGCTACACCTTC.

The rearrangement joins TRBV19 to TRBJ2-3; 13 bases fit TRBD2. Losses at the gene ends were 1 base for V and 4 bases for J; bases not matched to a gene: 11. Germline CDR1 and CDR2: LNHDA and SQIVND (reference sequence). The CDR3 runs to 19 residues. CDR3 bases: TGTGCCAGTAGTATAGGGACTAGCGGGAGAGTTTTTTTTGCAGATACGCAGTATTTT. This translates into CASSIGTSGRVFFADTQYF.

This clone came up once. J is TRBJ1-1 and V is TRBV15; D may be TRBD1 (5 bases). This CDR3 region has 13 residues. Germline V gene data show CDR1 as LNHNV and CDR2 as YYDKDF (reference sequence). Trimming stripped 8 bases from V and 1 base from J, with 11 bases between. The CDR3 is CATSRQSNTEAFF. The DNA of the CDR3 is TGTGCCACCTCACGACAGTCGAACACTGAAGCTTTCTTT.

This chain links TRBV24-1 with TRBJ2-1; D is uncertain. The CDR3 spans 15 residues. Trimming stripped 6 bases from V and 5 bases from J, with 16 bases between. Per the germline V gene, CDR1 is KGHDR and CDR2 is SFDVKD. Here the CDR3 DNA reads TGTGCCACCAGTACTACTCTGACGGAGAACAATGAGCAGTTCTTC. It yields the protein CATSTTLTENNEQFF.

This chain connects TRBV14 to TRBJ1-3; D possibly corresponds to TRBD1 (5 bases). The CDR3 extends over 15 amino acids. CDR1 and CDR2 from the germline V gene are SGHDN and FVKESK. Trimming removed 4 bases from V and 0 bases from J, with 10 bases in between. The chain's CDR3 is CASSRPGNSGNTIYF. CDR3 sequence (DNA): TGTGCCAGCAGCCGTCCAGGGAACTCTGGAAACACCATATATTTT.

The genes are TRBV4-3 and TRBJ2-1, with 9 bases matching TRBD2. With 3 bases clipped from V and 3 bases from J, the junction kept 3 bases outside the gene matches. The CDR3 consists of 15 residues. CDR1 is LGHNA, CDR2 YSLEER, per germline. CDR3 amino acids: CASSQRGGYYNEQFF. As DNA, the CDR3 is TGCGCCAGCAGCCAGCGGGGGGGCTACTACAATGAGCAGTTCTTC.

This sequence joins TRBV11-2 and TRBJ2-1, with 7 bases matching TRBD2. There are 16 residues in the CDR3. Germline-derived CDR1 and CDR2 are SGHAT and FQNNGV. V trimming: 4 bases; J trimming: 0 bases; junction bases outside the gene matches: 6. DNA for the CDR3: TGTGCCAGCAGCTCGAGGGGCGGGAGCTCCTACAATGAGCAGTTCTTC. Translating it yields CASSSRGGSSYNEQFF.

The rearrangement uses TRBV9 and TRBJ2-3, with D possibly being TRBD2 (5 bases). Per the germline V gene, CDR1 is SGDLS and CDR2 is YYNGEE. Trimming removed 4 bases at V and 4 bases at J, with 16 bases between. This CDR3 comprises 15 residues. Here the CDR3 DNA reads TGTGCCAGCAGCTCCCAAGGTCGAGCGGCAGATACGCAGTATTTT. Amino acids: CASSSQGRAADTQYF.

V is TRBV10-3 and J is TRBJ2-1; the D gene is possibly TRBD2 (6 bases). The CDR3 has 13 residues. Trimming removed 7 bases at V and 4 bases at J, with 11 bases between. Germline lookup yields CDR1 ENHRY and CDR2 SYGVKD. DNA for the CDR3: TGTGCCATCACTCGGGACTCGTACAATGAGCAGTTCTTC. Encoded protein: CAITRDSYNEQFF.

V is TRBV3-1 (or the pseudogene TRBV3-2) and J is TRBJ2-1; tentative D call: TRBD2 (6 bases). The CDR3 loop spans 15 amino acids. Germline loops: CDR1 LGHDT, CDR2 YNNKEL (reference sequence). Trimming cost V 5 bases and J 8 bases, with 19 bases left between them. CDR3 protein: CASSGSSVSPHEQFF. The CDR3 region has the DNA TGTGCCAGCAGCGGATCTAGCGTTTCACCCCATGAGCAGTTCTTC.

This clone was counted at least ten times. This rearrangement joins TRBV27 to TRBJ1-5; TRBD1 matches at 11 bases. Germline V lookup: CDR1 MNHEY, CDR2 SMNVEV (reference sequence). The CDR3 contains 17 residues. With 6 bases clipped from V and 5 bases from J, the junction kept 12 bases outside the gene matches. DNA for the CDR3: TGTGCCAGCAGCCCTAGGACAGGGGGCGCGTTAGATCAGCCCCAGCATTTT. Protein: CASSPRTGGALDQPQHF.